This TCR beta chain stems from a study of OX40 agonist ivuxolimab in advanced cancers. About the study: Partial responses, seen in three patients, involved one hepatocellular carcinoma and two cutaneous melanomas.

To note about this clone: Its specificity is not known.

Libraries were prepared by immunoSEQ multiplex PCR; TCRdb keeps only in-frame clonotypes and omits some of them. The table has 90,000 to 130,000 clones, around 93% seen once. With 3 bases removed from V and 10 bases from J, the gap between germline ends came to 13 bases. Germline V lookup: CDR1 MNHNS, CDR2 SASEGT. The CDR3 contains 14 residues. Study outcomes and limitations: In the 0.1 to 3.0 mg/kg range, CD4+ and CD8+ blood T cells had expanded clonally by week 6.

This TCR came from an adult with an advanced solid tumor such as melanoma, head and neck, liver or kidney cancer. The sample consisted of CD4+ or CD8+ T cells sorted from blood, taken in a trial of the OX40 agonist ivuxolimab. The chain employs TRBV6-1 and TRBJ1-6; D might be TRBD1 (6 bases). The CDR3 nucleotides are TGTGCCAGCAGTGATCACAGGGAAAACTCACCCCTCCACTTT. Protein sequence: CASSDHRENSPLHF.